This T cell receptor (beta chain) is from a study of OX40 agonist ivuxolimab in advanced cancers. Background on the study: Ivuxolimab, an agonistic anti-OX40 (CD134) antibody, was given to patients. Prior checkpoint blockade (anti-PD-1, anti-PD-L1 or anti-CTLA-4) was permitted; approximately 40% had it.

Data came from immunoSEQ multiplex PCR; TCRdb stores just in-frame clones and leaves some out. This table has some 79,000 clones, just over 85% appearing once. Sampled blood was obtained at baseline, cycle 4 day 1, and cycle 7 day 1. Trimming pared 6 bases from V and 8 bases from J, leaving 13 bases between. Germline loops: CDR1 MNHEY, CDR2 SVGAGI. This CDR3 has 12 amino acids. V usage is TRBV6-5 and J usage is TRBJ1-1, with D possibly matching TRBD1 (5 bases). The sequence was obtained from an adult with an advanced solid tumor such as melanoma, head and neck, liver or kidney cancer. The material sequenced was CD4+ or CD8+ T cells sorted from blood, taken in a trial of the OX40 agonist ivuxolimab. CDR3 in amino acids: CASRTGTVEAFF. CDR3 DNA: TGTGCCAGCAGAACCGGGACCGTAGAAGCTTTCTTT.